A selection of T cell receptor beta chains follows, all from one sample in a study of PD-1 blockade in classical Hodgkin lymphoma. Produced via immunoSEQ multiplex PCR; TCRdb's table is partial and in-frame only. The sample holds about 97,000 clones, roughly 84% seen once. Specimen: peripheral blood mononuclear cells (PBMCs), collected at baseline. The receptors were gathered from a human donor with classical Hodgkin lymphoma. Each CDR3 is given with its conserved first and last residue. The order of the fields is CDR3 DNA, CDR3 protein, clone size, J gene, D gene, V gene. A D gene is named only where the DNA matches it firmly. Expanded clones get a size class; other rows say once, few or many, or leave the size out.

TGTGCCAGCAGCTTGGGAGGGAGCCGGTCTGGAAACACCATATATTTT CASSLGGSRSGNTIYF - TRBJ1-3 - TRBV5-4
TGTGCCAGCAGCGTAGGAAGGGCTAGCGGGGAGCTGTTTTTT CASSVGRASGELFF - TRBJ2-2 - TRBV9
TGTGCCACCGCCTGGGATCTGAACACTGAAGCTTTCTTT CATAWDLNTEAFF - TRBJ1-1 - TRBV15
TGTGCCAGCAGCTTAACCGGGACAGCCAACACCGGGGAGCTGTTTTTT CASSLTGTANTGELFF - TRBJ2-2 TRBD1 TRBV7-3
TGTGCCAGCAGCCAAGATGTACTCCCGAACACTGAAGCTTTCTTT CASSQDVLPNTEAFF once TRBJ1-1 - TRBV14
TGTGCCAGCAGCCTTGGTGGGCTAATCCTTACAAATGAGCAGTTCTTC CASSLGGLILTNEQFF - TRBJ2-1 - TRBV11-2
TGCGCCAGCAGCCAAGAATGGGTAGGTCAGCCCCAGCATTTT CASSQEWVGQPQHF - TRBJ1-5 - TRBV4-3
TGTGCCAGCACACCTAGCGGGACCACAGATACGCAGTATTTT CASTPSGTTDTQYF once TRBJ2-3 TRBD2 TRBV5-5
TGTGCCAGCAGCGAGGGACAGGCCCTCGAGCAGTACTTC CASSEGQALEQYF - TRBJ2-7 TRBD1 TRBV13
TGTGCCACCAGTCCTCTAGCGGGAGTTGGTACAGATACGCAGTATTTT CATSPLAGVGTDTQYF - TRBJ2-3 TRBD2 TRBV10-3
TGCGCCAGCAGCCCAGGACTAGCGGGAGGCTACGAGCAGTACTTC CASSPGLAGGYEQYF once TRBJ2-7 TRBD2 TRBV4-3
TGTGCCATCAGTGAGTCTGCTGGGGGGTCAGATACGCAGTATTTT CAISESAGGSDTQYF - TRBJ2-3 - TRBV10-3
TGTGCCAGCAGTAACAGGGTTAGGGTCTACGAGCAGTACTTC CASSNRVRVYEQYF - TRBJ2-7 - TRBV6-5
TGTGCCAGCAGCAACAGCCGGGCCGGCACGGGTCCCGGGGAGCTGTTTTTT CASSNSRAGTGPGELFF - TRBJ2-2 - TRBV11-2
TGTGCCAGCAGTCGTGCGGCGGGAAACACCATATATTTT CASSRAAGNTIYF few TRBJ1-3 - TRBV7-2
TGTGCCAGCAGCTTCGCAGGAAGGGGGCTGGGGACTGAAGCTTTCTTT CASSFAGRGLGTEAFF - TRBJ1-1 TRBD1 TRBV7-9
TGTGCCAGCAGCCCGACAGGGGAGTTTCGGGGCTACACCTTC CASSPTGEFRGYTF - TRBJ1-2 TRBD1 TRBV5-8
TGTGCCAGCAGTATAACAGGGGGAGGCGAGCAGTACTTC CASSITGGGEQYF many TRBJ2-7 TRBD1 TRBV27
TGTGCCAGCACCGGTAGCAGGGGGCTTTATGGCTACACCTTC CASTGSRGLYGYTF few TRBJ1-2 TRBD1 TRBV2
TGTGCCAGCAGCGTAGGCCCAGCGGGAGCAGACACCGGGGAGCTGTTTTTT CASSVGPAGADTGELFF - TRBJ2-2 TRBD2 TRBV9
TGTGCCAGTACCCCAGAGGTCGGGCACGAGCAGTACTTC CASTPEVGHEQYF - TRBJ2-7 - TRBV19
TGTGCCAGTAGCAGAAGTTCCTCTACTAATGAAAAACTGTTTTTT CASSRSSSTNEKLFF - TRBJ1-4 - TRBV19
TGCCTCGTCTGGGCTGGAAACACCATATATTTT CLVWAGNTIYF - TRBJ1-3 - TRBV29-1
TGCAGCGCGACAGGTTCTTACAATGAGCAGTTCTTC CSATGSYNEQFF - TRBJ2-1 - TRBV29-1
TGCGCCAGCAGCTTGGAACTAGCCGGTCGCGAGCAGTACTTC CASSLELAGREQYF - TRBJ2-7 - TRBV5-1
TGCGCCAGCAGTGGCGGGGTACCGGTCGAGCAGTACTTC CASSGGVPVEQYF - TRBJ2-7 - TRBV10-1
TGTGCCAGCAGCTACAGTGCGGGAACCATCGCCCAAGAGACCCAGTACTTC CASSYSAGTIAQETQYF - TRBJ2-5 - TRBV5-4
TGCGCCAGCAGCGAGAGCGTCGGAACCGGGGAGCTGTTTTTT CASSESVGTGELFF - TRBJ2-2 - TRBV5-1
TGTGCCAGCAGCTTAGGAGCCCCAGGAGGTGATGAAAAACTGTTTTTT CASSLGAPGGDEKLFF - TRBJ1-4 - TRBV7-6
TGTGCCAGCAGGCCATTGCAGGGGGCGGCCTACGAGCAGTACTTC CASRPLQGAAYEQYF - TRBJ2-7 TRBD1 TRBV28
TGTGCCAGTACCCGGACGGGGGGAAATGAAAAACTGTTTTTT CASTRTGGNEKLFF - TRBJ1-4 - TRBV19
TGTGCCAGCAGCTTAGCCGGACAGCGCACAGATACGCAGTATTTT CASSLAGQRTDTQYF - TRBJ2-3 - TRBV7-2
TGTGCCAGCAGCTTGACAGGGACTGGAAACACCATATATTTT CASSLTGTGNTIYF once TRBJ1-3 - TRBV5-4
TGTGCCAGCAGTTTCTCCACAGCCTACGAGCAGTACTTC CASSFSTAYEQYF few TRBJ2-7 - TRBV6-5
TGCGCCAGCAGCTTGCAAGGAGGGCCCGGTGAAGGCACCTTC CASSLQGGPGEGTF - TRBJ1-2 - TRBV5-1
TGTGCCAGCAGGGGGCGGGAGTATTACAATGAGCAGTTCTTC CASRGREYYNEQFF - TRBJ2-1 TRBD2 TRBV7-8
TGTGCCAGCAGCGTAGGGGGGCAGCAAGAGACCCAGTACTTC CASSVGGQQETQYF - TRBJ2-5 - TRBV9
TGTGCCAGCAGCTTACCGGGGCTTAACTCTGGAAACACCATATATTTT CASSLPGLNSGNTIYF - TRBJ1-3 - TRBV7-8
TGTGCCAGCAGCTTAGCGTTAGCGGGAGGGTACTACGAGCAGTACTTC CASSLALAGGYYEQYF - TRBJ2-7 TRBD2 TRBV7-2
TGTGCCAGCAGTGGACAGGGGGGACGCGGAAACACCATATATTTT CASSGQGGRGNTIYF - TRBJ1-3 TRBD1 TRBV28
TGTGCCAGCAGTGGATCTCCCGGACTAGCGGGGGGTGAGCAGTTCTTC CASSGSPGLAGGEQFF - TRBJ2-1 TRBD2 TRBV25-1
TGTGCCAGCAGCGAGGGGGAGCAGAGCTACACCTTC CASSEGEQSYTF - TRBJ1-2 - TRBV9
TGTGCCAGCAGCCCCGGGACTAGCGGGAGGCCAGGGGAGACCCAGTACTTC CASSPGTSGRPGETQYF - TRBJ2-5 TRBD2 TRBV5-5
TGCGCCAGCAGCTCGGGACTAGCGGGAGTTTTGGGCGGGGAGCTGTTTTTT CASSSGLAGVLGGELFF once TRBJ2-2 TRBD2 TRBV5-1
TGTGCCAGCAGGGGACAGGGAGTCTACGAGCAGTACTTC CASRGQGVYEQYF - TRBJ2-7 TRBD1 TRBV6-5